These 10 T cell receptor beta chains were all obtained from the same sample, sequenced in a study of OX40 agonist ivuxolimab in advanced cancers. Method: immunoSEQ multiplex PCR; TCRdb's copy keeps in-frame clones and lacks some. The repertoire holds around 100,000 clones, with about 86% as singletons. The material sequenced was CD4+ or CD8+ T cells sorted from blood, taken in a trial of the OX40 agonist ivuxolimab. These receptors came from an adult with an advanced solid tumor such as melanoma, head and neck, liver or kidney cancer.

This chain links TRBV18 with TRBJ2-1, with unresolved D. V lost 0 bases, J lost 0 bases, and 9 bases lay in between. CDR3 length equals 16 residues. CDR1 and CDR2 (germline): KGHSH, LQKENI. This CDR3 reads CASSPPRQASYNEQFF. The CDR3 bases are TGTGCCAGCTCACCACCGCGGCAGGCCTCCTACAATGAGCAGTTCTTC. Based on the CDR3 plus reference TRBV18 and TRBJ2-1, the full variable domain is NAGVMQNPRHLVRRRGQEARLRCSPMKGHSHVYWYRQLPEEGLKFMVYLQKENIIDESGMPKERFSAEFPKEGPSILRIQQVVRGDSAAYFCASSPPRQASYNEQFFGPGTRLTVL.

The CDR3 nucleotides read TGTGCCACCAGCAGAGAGGCCAACAGCGCCCTGGGGGGCTACACCTTC. This gives the protein CATSREANSALGGYTF. The chain is built from TRBV15 and TRBJ1-2; no reliable D call. The germline V gene encodes CDR1 LNHNV and CDR2 YYDKDF (reference sequence). Trimming removed 0 bases from V and 8 bases from J, with 19 bases in between. The CDR3 sequence is 16 residues long.

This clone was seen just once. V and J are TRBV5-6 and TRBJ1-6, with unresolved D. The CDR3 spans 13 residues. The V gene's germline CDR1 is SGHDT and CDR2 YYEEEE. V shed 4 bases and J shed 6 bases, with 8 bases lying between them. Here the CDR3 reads CASSPSFNSPLHF. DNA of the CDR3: TGTGCCAGCAGCCCTTCTTTTAATTCACCCCTCCACTTT.

In nucleotides, the CDR3 is TGTGCCAGCATCCTCCACTACACACAGGGGAATGGCTACACCTTC. This sequence encodes CASILHYTQGNGYTF. V and J are TRBV6-1 and TRBJ1-2, with TRBD1 matching over 7 bases. Germline values: CDR1 MNHNS, CDR2 SASEGT. This CDR3 contains 15 residues. The trim removed 7 bases at V and 6 bases at J, leaving 14 bases unmatched.

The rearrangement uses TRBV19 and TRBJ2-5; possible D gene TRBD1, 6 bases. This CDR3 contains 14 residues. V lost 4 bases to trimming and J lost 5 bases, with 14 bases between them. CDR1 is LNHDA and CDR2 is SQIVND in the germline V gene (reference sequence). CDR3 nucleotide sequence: TGTGCCAGTAGTACAGCAGGGGCGCGTGAGACCCAGTACTTC. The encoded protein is CASSTAGARETQYF.

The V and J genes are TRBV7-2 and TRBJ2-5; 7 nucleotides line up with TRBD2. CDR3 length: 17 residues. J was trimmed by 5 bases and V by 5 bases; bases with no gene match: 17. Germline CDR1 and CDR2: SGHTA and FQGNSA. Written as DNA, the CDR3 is TGTGCCAGCAGCCCCAGGACTAGTGTTGGCTACCGGGAGACCCAGTACTTC. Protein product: CASSPRTSVGYRETQYF.

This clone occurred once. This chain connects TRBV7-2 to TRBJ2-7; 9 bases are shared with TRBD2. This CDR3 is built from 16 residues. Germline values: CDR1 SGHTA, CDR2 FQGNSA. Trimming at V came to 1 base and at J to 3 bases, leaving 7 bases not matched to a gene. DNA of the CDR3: TGTGCCAGCAGCTTAGGGATTAGCGGGAGAAGCTACGAGCAGTACTTC. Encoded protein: CASSLGISGRSYEQYF.

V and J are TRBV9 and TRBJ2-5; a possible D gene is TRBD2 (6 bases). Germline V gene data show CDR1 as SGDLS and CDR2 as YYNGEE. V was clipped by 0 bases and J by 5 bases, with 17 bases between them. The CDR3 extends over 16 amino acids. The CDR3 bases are TGTGCCAGCAGCGTAGGGGACTTAACCCTCGGGGAGACCCAGTACTTC. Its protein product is CASSVGDLTLGETQYF.

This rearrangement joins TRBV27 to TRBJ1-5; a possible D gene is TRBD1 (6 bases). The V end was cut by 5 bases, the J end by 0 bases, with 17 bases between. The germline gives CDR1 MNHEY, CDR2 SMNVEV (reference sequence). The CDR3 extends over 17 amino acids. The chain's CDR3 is CASSTYGTPYSNQPQHF. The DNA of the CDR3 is TGTGCCAGCAGTACTTACGGGACACCGTATAGCAATCAGCCCCAGCATTTT.

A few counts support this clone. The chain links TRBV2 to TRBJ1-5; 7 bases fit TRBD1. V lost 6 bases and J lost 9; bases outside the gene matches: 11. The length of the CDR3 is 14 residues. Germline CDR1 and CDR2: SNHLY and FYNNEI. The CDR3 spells CASSVDRLGSPQHF. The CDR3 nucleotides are TGTGCCAGCAGCGTGGACAGGTTAGGTTCGCCCCAGCATTTT. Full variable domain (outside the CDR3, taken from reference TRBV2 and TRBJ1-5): EPEVTQTPSHQVTQMGQEVILRCVPISNHLYFYWYRQILGQKVEFLVSFYNNEISEKSEIFDDQFSVERPDGSNFTLKIRSTKLEDSAMYFCASSVDRLGSPQHFGDGTRLSIL.